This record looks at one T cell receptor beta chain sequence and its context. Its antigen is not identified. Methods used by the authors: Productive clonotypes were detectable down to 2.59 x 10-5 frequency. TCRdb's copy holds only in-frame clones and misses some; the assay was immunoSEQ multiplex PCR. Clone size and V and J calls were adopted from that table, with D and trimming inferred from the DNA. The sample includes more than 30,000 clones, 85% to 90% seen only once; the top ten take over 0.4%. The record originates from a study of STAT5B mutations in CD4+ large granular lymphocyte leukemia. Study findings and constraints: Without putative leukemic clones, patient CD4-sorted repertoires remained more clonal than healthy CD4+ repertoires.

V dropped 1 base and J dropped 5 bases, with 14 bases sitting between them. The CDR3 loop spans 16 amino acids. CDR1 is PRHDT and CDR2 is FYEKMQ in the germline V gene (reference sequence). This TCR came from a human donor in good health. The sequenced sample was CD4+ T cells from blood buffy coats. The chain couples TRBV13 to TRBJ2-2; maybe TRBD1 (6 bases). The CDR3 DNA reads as TGTGCCAGCAGCTTAGACCTACAGGGATGGACCGGGGAGCTGTTTTTT. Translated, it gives CASSLDLQGWTGELFF. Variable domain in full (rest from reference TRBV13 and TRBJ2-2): AAGVIQSPRHLIKEKRETATLKCYPIPRHDTVYWYQQGPGQDPQFLISFYEKMQSDKGSIPDRFSAQQFSDYHSELNMSSLELGDSALYFCASSLDLQGWTGELFFGEGSRLTVL.